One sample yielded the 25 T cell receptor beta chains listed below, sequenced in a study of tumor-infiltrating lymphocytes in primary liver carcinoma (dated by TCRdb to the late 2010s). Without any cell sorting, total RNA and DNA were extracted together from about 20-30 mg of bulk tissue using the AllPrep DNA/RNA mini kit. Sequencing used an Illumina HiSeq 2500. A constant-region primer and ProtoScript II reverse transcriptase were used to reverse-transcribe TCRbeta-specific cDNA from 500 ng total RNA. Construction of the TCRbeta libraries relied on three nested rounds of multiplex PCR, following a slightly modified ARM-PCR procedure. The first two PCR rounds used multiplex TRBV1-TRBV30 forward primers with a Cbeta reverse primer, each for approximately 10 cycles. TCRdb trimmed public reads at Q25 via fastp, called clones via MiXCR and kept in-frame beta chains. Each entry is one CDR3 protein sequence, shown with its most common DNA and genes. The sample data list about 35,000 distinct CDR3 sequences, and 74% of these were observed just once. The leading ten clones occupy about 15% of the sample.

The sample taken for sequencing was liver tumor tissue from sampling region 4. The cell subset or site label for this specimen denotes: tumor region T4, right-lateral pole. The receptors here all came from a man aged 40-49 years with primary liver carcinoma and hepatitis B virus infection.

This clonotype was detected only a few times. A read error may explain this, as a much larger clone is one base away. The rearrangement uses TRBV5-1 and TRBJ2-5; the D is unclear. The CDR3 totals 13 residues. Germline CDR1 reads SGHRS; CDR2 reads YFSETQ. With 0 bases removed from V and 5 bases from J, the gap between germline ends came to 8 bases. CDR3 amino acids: CASSLDPRETQYF. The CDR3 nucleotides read TGCGCCAGCAGCTTGGACCCCAGGGAGACCCAGTACTTC. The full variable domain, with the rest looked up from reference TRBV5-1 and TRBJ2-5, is KAGVTQTPRYLIKTRGQQVTLSCSPISGHRSVSWYQQTPGQGLQFLFEYFSETQRNKGNFPGRFSGRQFSNSRSEMNVSTLELGDSALYLCASSLDPRETQYFGPGTRLLVL.

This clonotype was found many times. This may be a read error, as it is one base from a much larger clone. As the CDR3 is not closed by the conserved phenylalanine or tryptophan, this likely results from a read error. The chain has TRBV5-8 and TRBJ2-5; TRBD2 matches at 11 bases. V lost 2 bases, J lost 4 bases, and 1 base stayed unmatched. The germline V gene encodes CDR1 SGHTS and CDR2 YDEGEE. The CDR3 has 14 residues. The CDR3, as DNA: TGTGCCAGCAGCTTCGGGACTAGCGGAGAGACCCAGTACTCC. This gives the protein CASSFGTSGETQYS.

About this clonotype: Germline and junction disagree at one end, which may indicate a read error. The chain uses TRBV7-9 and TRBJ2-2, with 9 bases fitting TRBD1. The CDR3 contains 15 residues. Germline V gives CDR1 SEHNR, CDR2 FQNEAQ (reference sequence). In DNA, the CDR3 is TGTGCCAGCAGCGACGGGACAGGGTTGGCAGGGGAGCTGTCTTTT. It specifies CASSDGTGLAGELSF.

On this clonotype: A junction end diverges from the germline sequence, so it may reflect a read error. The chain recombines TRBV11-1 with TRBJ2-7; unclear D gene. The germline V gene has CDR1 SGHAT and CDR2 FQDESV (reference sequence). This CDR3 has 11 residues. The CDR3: CGSSLGFEQYF. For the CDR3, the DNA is TGTGGCAGCAGCTTAGGGTTCGAGCAGTACTTC.

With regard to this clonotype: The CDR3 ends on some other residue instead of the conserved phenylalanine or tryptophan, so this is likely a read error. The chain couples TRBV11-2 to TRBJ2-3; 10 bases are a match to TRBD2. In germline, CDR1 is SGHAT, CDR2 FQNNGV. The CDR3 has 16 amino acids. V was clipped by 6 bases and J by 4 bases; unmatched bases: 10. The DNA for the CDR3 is TGTGCCAGCAGTTCCGAACTAGCGGGAATGGCAGATACGCAGTATCTT. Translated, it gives CASSSELAGMADTQYL.

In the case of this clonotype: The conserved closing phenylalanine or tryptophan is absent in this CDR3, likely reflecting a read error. The CDR3 sequence is CASSSQGGTQYL. The DNA of the CDR3 is TGTGCCAGCAGCTCCCAGGGGGGGACCCAGTACCTC. The gene calls are TRBV7-9 and TRBJ2-5; possibly TRBD1 for D (7 bases). Germline loops: CDR1 SEHNR, CDR2 FQNEAQ (reference sequence). V was trimmed by 4 bases and J by 7 bases, leaving 10 bases between them. The CDR3 covers 12 residues.

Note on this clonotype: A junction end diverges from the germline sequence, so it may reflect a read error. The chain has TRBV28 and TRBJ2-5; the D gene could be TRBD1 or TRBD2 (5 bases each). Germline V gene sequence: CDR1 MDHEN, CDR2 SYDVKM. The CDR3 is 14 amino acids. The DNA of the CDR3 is TGTGCCAGCAGTGGGGACCACCTCAGGCATACCCAGTATTTC. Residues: CASSGDHLRHTQYF. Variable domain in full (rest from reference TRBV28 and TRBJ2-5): DVKVTQSSRYLVKRTGEKVFLECVQDMDHENMFWYRQDPGLGLRLIYFSYDVKMKEKGDIPEGYSVSREKKERFSLILESASTNQTSMYLCASSGDHLRHTQYFGPGTRLLVL.

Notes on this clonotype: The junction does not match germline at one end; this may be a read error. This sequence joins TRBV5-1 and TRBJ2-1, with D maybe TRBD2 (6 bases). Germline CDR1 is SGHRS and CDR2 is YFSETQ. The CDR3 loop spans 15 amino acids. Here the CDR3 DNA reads TGCGCCAGCAGCTTCCCTGCGGGAAGGAACAATGAGCTGTTCTTC. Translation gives CASSFPAGRNNELFF.

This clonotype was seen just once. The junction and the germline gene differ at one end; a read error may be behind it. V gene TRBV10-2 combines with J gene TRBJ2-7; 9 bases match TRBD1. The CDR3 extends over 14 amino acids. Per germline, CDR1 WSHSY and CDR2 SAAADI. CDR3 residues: CASSATGGRGEQYF. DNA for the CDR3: TGCGCTAGCAGTGCCACAGGGGGCCGGGGAGAGCAGTACTTC.

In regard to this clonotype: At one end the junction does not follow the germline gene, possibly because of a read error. CDR3 residues: CASKADPGTGELFF. CDR3 nucleotide sequence: TGTGCCAGCAAGGCGGACCCAGGGACCGGGGAGCTGTTTTTT. V gene TRBV5-1 combines with J gene TRBJ2-2; D is perhaps TRBD1 (5 bases). CDR1 is SGHRS and CDR2 is YFSETQ in the germline V gene. The CDR3 contains 14 residues.

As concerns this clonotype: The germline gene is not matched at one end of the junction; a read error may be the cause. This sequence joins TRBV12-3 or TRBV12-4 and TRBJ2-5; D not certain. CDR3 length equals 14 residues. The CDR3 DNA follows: TGTGCAAGCAATCCCGCCGGGCTTGAAGAGACCCACTACTTC. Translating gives CASNPAGLEETHYF.

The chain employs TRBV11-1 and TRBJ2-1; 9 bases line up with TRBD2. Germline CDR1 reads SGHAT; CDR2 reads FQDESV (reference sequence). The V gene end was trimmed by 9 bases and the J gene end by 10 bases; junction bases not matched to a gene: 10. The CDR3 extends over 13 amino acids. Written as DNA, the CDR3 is TGTGCCAGAGGCGCGGGAGGGCCGAACGAGCAGTTCTTC. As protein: CARGAGGPNEQFF.

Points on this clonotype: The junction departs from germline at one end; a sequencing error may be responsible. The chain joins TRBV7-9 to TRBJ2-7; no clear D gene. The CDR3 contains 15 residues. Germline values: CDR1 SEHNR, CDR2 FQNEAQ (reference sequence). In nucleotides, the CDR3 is TGTGCCAGCAGCCTGGACCCCCAGACCTCCTACGGGCAGTACTTC. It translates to CASSLDPQTSYGQYF.

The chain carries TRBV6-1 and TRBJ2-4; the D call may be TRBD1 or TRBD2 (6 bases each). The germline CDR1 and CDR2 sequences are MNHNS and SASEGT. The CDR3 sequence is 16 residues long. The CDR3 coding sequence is TGTGCTAACTGTGCCATAGGGGGGTTCGGCAAAAACATTCAGTACTTC. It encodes CANCAIGGFGKNIQYF.

This CDR3 reads CASSLEVRQRTEAFF. CDR3 DNA sequence: TGCGCCAGCAGCTTGGAAGTAAGGCAGAGGACTGAAGCTTTCTTT. The V call is TRBV5-1, the J call TRBJ1-1, with D unresolved. The V and J ends lost 0 bases and 5 bases respectively, with 14 bases between them. The CDR3 runs 15 residues. Per the germline V gene, CDR1 is SGHRS and CDR2 is YFSETQ.

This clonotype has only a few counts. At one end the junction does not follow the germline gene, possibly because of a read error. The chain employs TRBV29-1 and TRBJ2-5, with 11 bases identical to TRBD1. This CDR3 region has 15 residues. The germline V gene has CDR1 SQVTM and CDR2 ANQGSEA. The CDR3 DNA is TGCTGCGTCGAAGCGGACAGGGGGCGGGCAGAGACCCAGTACTTC. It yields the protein CCVEADRGRAETQYF.

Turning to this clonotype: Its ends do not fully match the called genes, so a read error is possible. The CDR3 spells CASSSGSRDNTQYF. The DNA for the CDR3 is TGTGCCAGCAGCTCCGGGTCAAGGGATAACACTCAGTACTTC. This chain uses TRBV11-2 with TRBJ2-4; D not certain. Germline lookup yields CDR1 SGHAT and CDR2 FQNNGV. The CDR3 runs 14 residues.

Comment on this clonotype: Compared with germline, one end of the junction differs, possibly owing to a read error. The CDR3 region is CAGSLGGGNEQFF. The CDR3 DNA sequence: TGTGCCGGCAGCTTAGGTGGGGGCAATGAGCAGTTCTTC. The chain employs TRBV5-1 and TRBJ2-1; D assignment may be TRBD1 or TRBD2 (5 bases each). The germline gives CDR1 SGHRS, CDR2 YFSETQ. This CDR3 region has 13 residues.

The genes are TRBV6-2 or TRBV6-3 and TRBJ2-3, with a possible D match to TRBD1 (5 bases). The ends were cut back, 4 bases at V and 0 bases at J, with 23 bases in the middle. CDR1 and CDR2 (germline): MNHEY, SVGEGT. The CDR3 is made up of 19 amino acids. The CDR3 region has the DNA TGTGCCAGCAGTTCGAGGCTAACGAGGACAAGTGCTAGCACAGATACGCAGTATTTT. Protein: CASSSRLTRTSASTDTQYF.

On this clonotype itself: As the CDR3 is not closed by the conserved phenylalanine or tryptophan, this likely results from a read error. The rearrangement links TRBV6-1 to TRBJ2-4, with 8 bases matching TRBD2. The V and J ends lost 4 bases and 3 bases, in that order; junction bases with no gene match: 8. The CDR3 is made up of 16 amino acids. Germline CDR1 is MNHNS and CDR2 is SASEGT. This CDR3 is CASSATGGLGKNIQYV. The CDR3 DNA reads TGTGCCAGCAGTGCCACGGGGGGGCTCGGCAAAAACATTCAGTACGTC.

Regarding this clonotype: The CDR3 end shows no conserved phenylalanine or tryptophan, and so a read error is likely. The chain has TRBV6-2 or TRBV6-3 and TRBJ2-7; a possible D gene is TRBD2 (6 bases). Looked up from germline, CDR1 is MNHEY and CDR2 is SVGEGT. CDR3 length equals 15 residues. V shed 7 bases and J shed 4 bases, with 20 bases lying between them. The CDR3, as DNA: TGTGCCAGCAATACTCCGATTAGCGGAGGGTACGAGCAGTACTTG. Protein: CASNTPISGGYEQYL.

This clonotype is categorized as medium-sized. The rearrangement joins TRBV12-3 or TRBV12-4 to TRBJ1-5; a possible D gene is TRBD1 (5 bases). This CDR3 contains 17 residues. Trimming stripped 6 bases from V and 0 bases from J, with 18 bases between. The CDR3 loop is CASSRLSGSNSNQPQHF. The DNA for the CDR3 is TGTGCCAGCAGCCGCCTTTCAGGGAGCAATAGCAATCAGCCCCAGCATTTT.

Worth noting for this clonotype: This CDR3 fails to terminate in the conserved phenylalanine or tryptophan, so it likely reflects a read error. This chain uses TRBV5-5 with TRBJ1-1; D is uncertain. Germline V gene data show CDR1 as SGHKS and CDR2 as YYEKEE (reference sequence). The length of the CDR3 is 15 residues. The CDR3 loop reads CASSYEGERYTEAFL. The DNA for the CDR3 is TGTGCCAGTAGCTATGAGGGTGAGCGGTACACTGAAGCTTTCTTA.

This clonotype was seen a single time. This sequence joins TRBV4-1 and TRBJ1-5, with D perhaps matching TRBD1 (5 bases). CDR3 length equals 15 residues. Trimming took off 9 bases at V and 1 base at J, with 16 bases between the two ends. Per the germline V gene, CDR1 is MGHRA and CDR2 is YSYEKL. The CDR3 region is CARSPIKGSNQPQHF. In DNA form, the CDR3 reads TGCGCCAGAAGTCCAATAAAGGGGAGCAATCAGCCCCAGCATTTT.

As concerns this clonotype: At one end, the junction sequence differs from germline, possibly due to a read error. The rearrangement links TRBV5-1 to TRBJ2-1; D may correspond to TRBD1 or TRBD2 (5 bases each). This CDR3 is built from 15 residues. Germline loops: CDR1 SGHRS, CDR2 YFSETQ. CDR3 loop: CASSSQGAAYNKQFF. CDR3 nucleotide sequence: TGCGCCAGCAGCTCTCAGGGAGCAGCCTACAATAAGCAGTTCTTC. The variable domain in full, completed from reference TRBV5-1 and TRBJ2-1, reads KAGVTQTPRYLIKTRGQQVTLSCSPISGHRSVSWYQQTPGQGLQFLFEYFSETQRNKGNFPGRFSGRQFSNSRSEMNVSTLELGDSALYLCASSSQGAAYNKQFFGPGTRLTVL.